Below are 17 T cell receptor beta chains sequenced from a single sample in a study of blood T cell repertoires in COVID-19. The repertoire was sequenced with immunoSEQ multiplex PCR; TCRdb's copy has only in-frame clones and lacks some. The data hold hundreds of thousands of clones, with around 91% observed a single time. The specimen was PBMCs or T cells enriched from blood (not recorded which). Receptors were obtained from a man aged 18 to 29 who had recovered from COVID-19.

V is TRBV10-3 and J is TRBJ1-5; no definite D call. CDR3 size: 14 residues. The germline V and J ends were trimmed by 3 bases and 2 bases, with 8 bases remaining between them. Germline-derived CDR1 and CDR2 are ENHRY and SYGVKD. The CDR3 nucleotides are TGTGCCATCAGTGAACGGCAGGGCAATCAGCCCCAGCATTTT. Protein sequence: CAISERQGNQPQHF.

For this clone: The identical CDR3 is also encoded by other nucleotide sequences in the sample. This chain uses TRBV7-2 with TRBJ2-7; 11 positions match TRBD2. V lost 5 bases, J lost 6 bases, and 9 bases stayed unmatched. Looked up from germline, CDR1 is SGHTA and CDR2 is FQGNSA. The CDR3 runs to 15 residues. CDR3 protein: CASSLTSGRGVEQYF. The CDR3, as DNA: TGTGCCAGCAGCCTCACTAGCGGGAGAGGAGTCGAGCAGTACTTC.

The chain employs TRBV10-3 and TRBJ2-7, with D possibly matching TRBD1 (6 bases). V dropped 11 bases and J dropped 3 bases, with 17 bases sitting between them. The length of the CDR3 is 13 residues. Germline CDR1 and CDR2: ENHRY and SYGVKD. The CDR3 loop reads CAGQKDRNYEQYF. The CDR3, as DNA: TGTGCCGGCCAAAAGGACAGAAACTACGAGCAGTACTTC.

The CDR3 loop is CASSTGLAGSEEQFF. The CDR3 nucleotides read TGTGCCAGCAGCACCGGACTAGCGGGGTCGGAGGAGCAGTTCTTC. The chain has TRBV7-3 and TRBJ2-1, with TRBD2 matching over 12 bases. Germline CDR1 reads SGHTA; CDR2 reads FQGTGA. The CDR3 sequence is 15 residues long. Unmatched junction bases numbered 9, after V lost 5 bases and J lost 10 bases.

This clone was observed a few times. This chain joins TRBV28 and TRBJ1-2; TRBD1 matches at 9 bases. The CDR3 totals 12 residues. The ends lost 7 bases at V and 7 bases at J; junction bases unmatched: 4. Germline V lookup: CDR1 MDHEN, CDR2 SYDVKM. CDR3 residues: CASTQQGAGYTF. The CDR3 DNA sequence: TGTGCCAGCACCCAACAGGGGGCTGGCTACACCTTC.

The rearrangement joins TRBV5-4 to TRBJ2-3, with D maybe TRBD1 (5 bases). V was pared by 8 bases and J by 1 base, with 20 bases between. The CDR3 loop spans 16 amino acids. Looked up from germline, CDR1 is SGHNT and CDR2 is YYREEE (reference sequence). The CDR3 reads CASQEAGRLRTDTQYF. The CDR3 DNA reads TGTGCCAGTCAAGAAGCAGGGCGCCTTCGCACAGATACGCAGTATTTT.

This chain uses TRBV7-9 with TRBJ1-2; D gene ambiguous. Trimming cost V 1 base and J 8 bases, with 20 bases left between them. The CDR3 length is 16 residues. Germline V lookup: CDR1 SEHNR, CDR2 FQNEAQ (reference sequence). The CDR3 spells CASSLDPSAAARGYTF. DNA for the CDR3: TGTGCCAGCAGCTTAGATCCCAGCGCAGCTGCGCGGGGCTACACCTTC.

The rearrangement links TRBV2 to TRBJ1-1, with TRBD1 as a possible D gene (6 bases). The germline CDR1 and CDR2 sequences are SNHLY and FYNNEI. The V end was cut by 7 bases, the J end by 3 bases, with 15 bases between. This CDR3 region has 14 residues. CDR3 nucleotide sequence: TGTGCCAGCAAGGAAAAGGGGGTGGACACTGAAGCTTTCTTT. It is translated as CASKEKGVDTEAFF.

The chain has TRBV2 and TRBJ2-2, with 9 bases fitting TRBD1. V gave up 5 bases and J gave up 5 bases; unmatched junction bases: 6. The germline V gene encodes CDR1 SNHLY and CDR2 FYNNEI. This CDR3 is 15 amino acids long. The CDR3 DNA reads TGTGCCAGCAGTTCACAGGGGGCGGGGACCGGGGAGCTGTTTTTT. Translation: CASSSQGAGTGELFF. Full variable domain (rest looked up from reference TRBV2 and TRBJ2-2): EPEVTQTPSHQVTQMGQEVILRCVPISNHLYFYWYRQILGQKVEFLVSFYNNEISEKSEIFDDQFSVERPDGSNFTLKIRSTKLEDSAMYFCASSSQGAGTGELFFGEGSRLTVL.

The V and J genes are TRBV9 and TRBJ2-1, with D perhaps matching TRBD1 (6 bases). The CDR3 extends over 15 amino acids. V gave up 3 bases and J gave up 2 bases, with 12 bases separating them. Germline assignment: CDR1 SGDLS and CDR2 YYNGEE. The CDR3 bases are TGTGCCAGCAGCGCGCCCGGGACAACCTACAATGAGCAGTTCTTC. Its translation: CASSAPGTTYNEQFF.

This chain uses TRBV28 with TRBJ1-4; the D gene is possibly TRBD1 (6 bases). The CDR3 spans 15 residues. The germline gives CDR1 MDHEN, CDR2 SYDVKM. Trimming took 5 bases from V and 7 from J, leaving 17 bases between them. CDR3 DNA: TGTGCCAGCAGTGTATTACAGGGAAGGGGTGAAAAACTGTTTTTT. The encoded protein is CASSVLQGRGEKLFF.

The chain employs TRBV9 and TRBJ2-7; 11 bases map to TRBD1. V gave up 4 bases and J gave up 6 bases; unmatched junction bases: 12. Germline CDR1 reads SGDLS; CDR2 reads YYNGEE. The CDR3 has 16 residues. The CDR3 loop reads CASSPRRTGGPSEQYF. CDR3 nucleotides: TGTGCCAGCAGCCCGCGACGGACAGGGGGCCCCTCCGAGCAGTACTTC.

V is TRBV4-3 and J is TRBJ2-7; a possible D gene is TRBD2 (5 bases). CDR1 LGHNA and CDR2 YSLEER come from the germline V gene. The CDR3 has 14 residues. Trimming shortened V by 0 bases and J by 9 bases, and 15 bases separated the two germline ends. CDR3 nucleotide sequence: TGCGCCAGCAGCCAAGATCAGCGGACCCCCAGGCAGTACTTC. Protein sequence: CASSQDQRTPRQYF.

The rearrangement uses TRBV19 and TRBJ1-1, with TRBD1 matching 9 bases. V lost 5 bases to trimming and J lost 6 bases; unmatched junction nucleotides: 10. The CDR3 is made up of 15 amino acids. CDR1 is LNHDA, CDR2 SQIVND, per germline (reference sequence). CDR3 nucleotides: TGTGCCAGTAGTCCCGCGGACAGGGGATCCTCTGAAGCTTTCTTT. Translated, it gives CASSPADRGSSEAFF. Full variable domain (missing parts from reference TRBV19 and TRBJ1-1): DGGITQSPKYLFRKEGQNVTLSCEQNLNHDAMYWYRQDPGQGLRLIYYSQIVNDFQKGDIAEGYSVSREKKESFPLTVTSAQKNPTAFYLCASSPADRGSSEAFFGQGTRLTVV.

The V call is TRBV27, the J call TRBJ2-7; D call uncertain. The V gene's germline CDR1 is MNHEY and CDR2 SMNVEV (reference sequence). V was shortened by 6 bases and J by 5 bases, with 14 bases between the two germline ends. The CDR3 spans 13 residues. The CDR3 spells CASRGPRRHEQYF. The CDR3 bases are TGTGCCAGCAGGGGTCCCAGGCGCCACGAGCAGTACTTC.

The CDR3 here is CASSLTFGDRVVNEQFF. CDR3 nucleotides: TGCGCCAGCAGCTTGACTTTTGGGGACAGGGTGGTTAATGAGCAGTTCTTC. This rearrangement joins TRBV5-1 to TRBJ2-1, with 9 bases lining up with TRBD1. The CDR3 runs 17 residues. Germline V gene sequence: CDR1 SGHRS, CDR2 YFSETQ. Trimming removed 1 base from V and 7 bases from J; junction bases left unmatched: 12.

The V and J genes are TRBV3-1 (or the pseudogene TRBV3-2) and TRBJ1-2; D is undetermined. Germline CDR1 is LGHDT and CDR2 is YNNKEL (reference sequence). There are 15 residues in the CDR3. V lost 0 bases and J lost 4, with 12 bases in between. This chain's CDR3 is CASSQETGTLYGYTF. CDR3 nucleotide sequence: TGTGCCAGCAGCCAAGAGACGGGAACCCTCTATGGCTACACCTTC.